The 10 T cell receptor beta chains below were found in one sample sequenced in a study of spatial heterogeneity in lung cancer. One entry per CDR3 protein results from TCRdb running MiXCR on the 5' RACE reads. The sample shows 20,000 to 25,000 distinct CDR3 sequences, less than 6% of them seen only once. Time point denoted: sample taken at primary tumor resection. Sequencing covered unsorted whole RNA taken from tumor, nontumor lung or frozen PBMC. The source material was PBMCs, sampled at surgery. These receptors originate from a male donor with early-stage non-small cell lung cancer.

This clonotype was counted at least ten times. The genes are TRBV6-1 and TRBJ1-4; possible D gene TRBD1, 6 bases. The V gene lost 11 bases and the J gene lost 7 bases, with 17 bases spanning the gap. Germline CDR1 reads MNHNS; CDR2 reads SASEGT. The CDR3 length is 13 residues. The CDR3 nucleotides are TGTGCCGGAAAGGCCAGGGGAGGTGAAAAACTGTTTTTT. Its translation: CAGKARGGEKLFF.

This clonotype has at least ten counts. This chain uses TRBV29-1 with TRBJ2-2; the D is unclear. V lost 3 bases and J lost 0, with 2 bases in between. Germline V gene data show CDR1 as SQVTM and CDR2 as ANQGSEA. This CDR3 has 12 residues. The CDR3 region is CSVEANTGELFF. CDR3 in DNA: TGCAGCGTTGAGGCGAACACCGGGGAGCTGTTTTTT.

This clonotype was picked up many times. The rearrangement uses TRBV9 and TRBJ2-3; TRBD1 might be the D (6 bases). Germline CDR1 and CDR2: SGDLS and YYNGEE. The CDR3 runs 14 residues. Trimming stripped 3 bases from V and 1 base from J, with 9 bases between. The DNA for the CDR3 is TGTGCCAGCAGCGCGGACAGCCGCACAGATACGCAGTATTTT. This translates into CASSADSRTDTQYF.

This clonotype has ten or more counts. V and J are TRBV28 and TRBJ1-5; D not certain. The germline V gene has CDR1 MDHEN and CDR2 SYDVKM. Trimming took 2 bases from V and 7 from J, leaving 12 bases between them. The length of the CDR3 is 14 residues. In DNA form, the CDR3 reads TGTGCCAGCAGTTTAGGTGCCAGAAGGCAGCCCCAGCATTTT. Translating gives CASSLGARRQPQHF.

This chain uses TRBV20-1 with TRBJ2-5; 10 bases fit TRBD2. The CDR3 has 15 residues. The J segment lost 1 base and the V segment lost 6 bases, leaving 8 bases of the junction unmatched. The germline CDR1 and CDR2 sequences are DFQATT and SNEGSKA (reference sequence). The CDR3 spells CSAVASGGSQETQYF. CDR3 nucleotide sequence: TGCAGTGCCGTGGCTAGCGGGGGATCCCAAGAGACCCAGTACTTC.

This clonotype was detected only a few times. CDR3 nucleotide sequence: TGTGCCAGCAGCTTAACCGCAACCGAGTACAATGAGCAGTTCTTC. Translation gives CASSLTATEYNEQFF. The chain recombines TRBV7-9 with TRBJ2-1; D remains unclear. V lost 2 bases, J lost 4 bases, and 12 bases lay in between. CDR3 length: 15 residues. CDR1 is SEHNR, CDR2 FQNEAQ, per germline (reference sequence).

The gene calls are TRBV15 and TRBJ1-6; TRBD1 might be the D (5 bases). The CDR3 runs 13 residues. Trimming took 1 base from V and 10 from J, leaving 8 bases between them. The germline gives CDR1 LNHNV, CDR2 YYDKDF (reference sequence). CDR3 sequence: CATSRGRGSPLHF. As DNA, the CDR3 is TGTGCCACCAGCAGAGGGAGGGGATCACCCCTCCACTTT.

This clonotype was seen ten or more times. The chain joins TRBV28 to TRBJ1-1; D ambiguous. Germline CDR1 and CDR2: MDHEN and SYDVKM. V was shortened by 4 bases and J by 4 bases, with 16 bases between the two germline ends. The CDR3 runs to 15 residues. The CDR3 protein is CASSSPPAGVTEAFF. The CDR3 bases are TGTGCCAGCAGTTCTCCGCCGGCGGGCGTCACTGAAGCTTTCTTT.

This clonotype was seen many times. The gene calls are TRBV28 and TRBJ1-1; TRBD1 agrees at 8 bases. This CDR3 has 15 amino acids. Germline values: CDR1 MDHEN, CDR2 SYDVKM. V lost 3 bases, J lost 1 base, and 4 bases stayed unmatched. The CDR3 is CASSLFQGANTEAFF. The CDR3 DNA is TGTGCCAGCAGTTTGTTTCAGGGGGCGAACACTGAAGCTTTCTTT.

This clonotype was recorded many times. The CDR3 bases are TGCGCCAGCAGATCGGGCAGAGGGGCCAACGTCCTGACTTTC. Its protein is CASRSGRGANVLTF. The V call is TRBV5-1, the J call TRBJ2-6; D is uncertain. Trimming took off 5 bases at V and 4 bases at J, with 10 bases between the two ends. The CDR3 length is 14 residues. CDR1 and CDR2 (germline): SGHRS, YFSETQ.